This passage covers 27 T cell receptor beta chains from one sample sequenced in a study of long-term antiretroviral therapy in people with HIV. An immunoSEQ assay, version v3.0, was performed at survey level. The data were produced by immunoSEQ multiplex PCR, yet TCRdb's version contains in-frame clones alone and is incomplete. The sample lists approximately 22,000 clones, 70% to 90% seen once, with 4% to 5% in the top ten. The sequencing here drew on unsorted PBMCs, taken 1.3 years after starting antiretroviral therapy. The source is a man in his sixties with HIV.

The genes are TRBV5-1 and TRBJ2-5, with no clear D. The CDR3 consists of 14 residues. The germline V and J ends were trimmed by 0 bases and 6 bases, with 12 bases remaining between them. Germline CDR1 is SGHRS and CDR2 is YFSETQ. The CDR3, as DNA: TGCGCCAGCAGCTTGGCCGTCGGCAGACAGACCCAGTACTTC. It translates to CASSLAVGRQTQYF.

J is TRBJ1-2 and V is TRBV2; 10 bases agree with TRBD1. The CDR3 covers 13 residues. Trimming took 6 bases from V and 7 from J; bases not matched to a gene: 5. Germline V lookup: CDR1 SNHLY, CDR2 FYNNEI. The CDR3 protein is CASSSDRGPGYTF. CDR3 nucleotide sequence: TGTGCCAGCAGCTCCGACAGGGGGCCTGGCTACACCTTC.

The rearrangement joins TRBV6-5 to TRBJ1-2; tentatively, D is TRBD1 (6 bases). Per the germline V gene, CDR1 is MNHEY and CDR2 is SVGAGI. The CDR3 has 12 amino acids. The V end was cut by 6 bases, the J end by 6 bases, with 11 bases between. This CDR3 is CASSPRGHGYTF. CDR3 nucleotides: TGTGCCAGCAGCCCCAGGGGCCATGGCTACACCTTC.

This chain uses TRBV7-9 with TRBJ2-2; tentatively, D is TRBD1 or TRBD2 (5 bases each). CDR3 length: 14 amino acids. Per germline, CDR1 SEHNR and CDR2 FQNEAQ (reference sequence). Trimming took off 3 bases at V and 7 bases at J, with 12 bases between the two ends. The CDR3, as DNA: TGTGCCAGCAGCTTGGGGTTGGGACGCGGGGAGCTGTTTTTT. Protein sequence: CASSLGLGRGELFF.

This chain joins TRBV6-5 and TRBJ2-1; D is ambiguous. Per the germline V gene, CDR1 is MNHEY and CDR2 is SVGAGI. Trimming removed 6 bases from V and 6 bases from J, with 6 bases in between. This CDR3 has 11 amino acids. CDR3 nucleotides: TGTGCCAGCAGCTGGGGCAATGAGCAGTTCTTC. Translating gives CASSWGNEQFF.

This clone has only one observation. The chain combines TRBV5-4 with TRBJ2-1; either TRBD1 or TRBD2 may supply D (5 bases each). Deletions cut 4 bases from V and 4 bases from J, with 12 bases between. Germline V lookup: CDR1 SGHNT, CDR2 YYREEE (reference sequence). The CDR3 spans 14 residues. The CDR3 nucleotides read TGTGCCAGCAGCCTGGTGGGGGATTACAATGAGCAGTTCTTC. Its translation: CASSLVGDYNEQFF. The variable domain in full, with the rest retrieved from reference TRBV5-4 and TRBJ2-1, is ETGVTQSPTHLIKTRGQQVTLRCSSQSGHNTVSWYQQALGQGPQFIFQYYREEENGRGNFPPRFSGLQFPNYSSELNVNALELDDSALYLCASSLVGDYNEQFFGPGTRLTVL.

The chain carries TRBV2 and TRBJ1-2; D is possibly TRBD1 (5 bases). The germline V gene has CDR1 SNHLY and CDR2 FYNNEI. Trimming removed 4 bases at V and 2 bases at J, with 14 bases between. The CDR3 loop spans 15 amino acids. CDR3 DNA: TGTGCCAGCAGTGGTGAGGACACCCTAAACTATGGCTACACCTTC. It yields the protein CASSGEDTLNYGYTF.

The chain recombines TRBV14 with TRBJ2-3; D perhaps matches TRBD2 (6 bases). In germline, CDR1 is SGHDN, CDR2 FVKESK. The CDR3 is 16 amino acids. V lost 0 bases and J lost 8, with 18 bases in between. The DNA for the CDR3 is TGTGCCAGCAGCCAAGAGCTTGTTCGCGCCGGGGGTACGCAGTATTTT. Its protein product is CASSQELVRAGGTQYF.

The V gene is TRBV20-1, the J gene TRBJ2-1; D is perhaps TRBD1 or TRBD2 (5 bases each). Germline loops: CDR1 DFQATT, CDR2 SNEGSKA (reference sequence). Trimming pared 7 bases from V and 6 bases from J, leaving 10 bases between. CDR3 length: 11 residues. The CDR3 DNA is TGCAGTGGGGGGAATTTCAATGAGCAGTTCTTC. Protein: CSGGNFNEQFF.

In its sample, this clone was seen once. V usage is TRBV11-1 and J usage is TRBJ2-6, with TRBD1 matching 8 bases. Germline V lookup: CDR1 SGHAT, CDR2 FQDESV (reference sequence). This CDR3 has 18 residues. V dropped 1 base and J dropped 4; count of bases not matched to a gene: 9. The CDR3 loop reads CASSLEGQASGGANVLTF. The CDR3 coding sequence is TGTGCCAGCAGCTTAGAGGGACAGGCGTCTGGAGGGGCCAACGTCCTGACTTTC.

This chain connects TRBV9 to TRBJ2-7; D is possibly TRBD1 or TRBD2 (5 bases each). Germline values: CDR1 SGDLS, CDR2 YYNGEE. This CDR3 comprises 14 residues. Trimming pared 7 bases from V and 3 bases from J, leaving 17 bases between. The CDR3 here is CASSPGVGDYEQYF. The CDR3 DNA follows: TGTGCCAGCTCCCCCGGGGTGGGGGACTACGAGCAGTACTTC.

The chain joins TRBV7-9 to TRBJ2-3; D ambiguous. Germline V gene lookup returns CDR1 SEHNR and CDR2 FQNEAQ (reference sequence). V was trimmed by 3 bases and J by 1 base, leaving 8 bases between them. The CDR3 sequence is 14 residues long. For the CDR3, the DNA is TGTGCCAGCAGCTTTGAATGGGGCACAGATACGCAGTATTTT. This sequence encodes CASSFEWGTDTQYF.

The chain links TRBV6-6 to TRBJ2-1; 9 bases fit TRBD1. CDR1 MNHNY and CDR2 SVGAGI come from the germline V gene (reference sequence). Trimming took 4 bases from V and 2 from J; bases not matched to a gene: 3. The CDR3 sequence is 15 residues long. The CDR3 reads CASSSQGAAYNEQFF. In DNA form, the CDR3 reads TGTGCCAGCAGTTCACAGGGGGCCGCCTACAATGAGCAGTTCTTC.

The chain couples TRBV5-1 to TRBJ2-3; D not certain. This CDR3 spans 15 amino acids. Germline lookup yields CDR1 SGHRS and CDR2 YFSETQ. V dropped 0 bases and J dropped 4 bases, with 12 bases sitting between them. As DNA, the CDR3 is TGCGCCAGCAGCTTGGCCTGGACGATGGCAGATACGCAGTATTTT. As protein: CASSLAWTMADTQYF.

This rearrangement joins TRBV5-1 to TRBJ2-7; no reliable D call. The CDR3 contains 14 residues. V was cut by 1 base and J by 4 bases, with 12 bases left in between. Germline assignment: CDR1 SGHRS and CDR2 YFSETQ. CDR3 sequence reads: CASSLHSESYEQYF. DNA of the CDR3: TGCGCCAGCAGCTTGCATTCCGAATCTTACGAGCAGTACTTC.

This chain uses TRBV30 with TRBJ2-1; D possibly corresponds to TRBD2 (6 bases). There are 16 residues in the CDR3. V lost 2 bases, J lost 0 bases, and 14 bases lay in between. Germline CDR1 GTSNPN, CDR2 SVGIG (reference sequence). The DNA of the CDR3 is TGTGCCTGGAGTAGGTCCCTCGGGGGCTCCTACAATGAGCAGTTCTTC. This gives the protein CAWSRSLGGSYNEQFF.

This clone was seen just once. The rearrangement uses TRBV25-1 and TRBJ2-7, with 7 positions matching TRBD1. The CDR3 is 14 amino acids. Germline values: CDR1 MGHDK, CDR2 SYGVNS. Trimming at V came to 6 bases and at J to 0 bases, leaving 5 bases not matched to a gene. CDR3 DNA: TGTGCCAGCAGGGGGGACAGCCACTCCTACGAGCAGTACTTC. Protein: CASRGDSHSYEQYF.

The rearrangement uses TRBV6-5 and TRBJ1-3, with 7 bases lining up with TRBD1. The CDR3 contains 14 residues. V shed 2 bases, J shed 3 bases, and the junction held 1 base outside the gene matches. CDR1 is MNHEY, CDR2 SVGAGI, per germline. The CDR3 loop is CASSYRQGGNTIYF. CDR3 DNA sequence: TGTGCCAGCAGTTACAGACAGGGTGGAAACACCATATATTTT.

CDR3 amino acids: CASSDRGRGTGELFF. Written as DNA, the CDR3 is TGTGCCAGCAGTGATAGAGGGAGAGGAACCGGGGAGCTGTTTTTT. The chain recombines TRBV6-1 with TRBJ2-2; possible D gene TRBD2, 5 bases. CDR1 and CDR2 (germline): MNHNS, SASEGT. The V and J ends lost 3 bases and 5 bases respectively, with 13 bases between them. The CDR3 sequence is 15 residues long.

The V and J genes are TRBV7-9 and TRBJ2-5, with D unclear. Deletions cut 3 bases from V and 10 bases from J, with 24 bases between. Germline-derived CDR1 and CDR2 are SEHNR and FQNEAQ (reference sequence). The CDR3 is made up of 16 amino acids. The CDR3 DNA is TGTGCCAGCAGCTTCGGCGTACCGGCCGGGTTAGGGAACCAGTACTTC. This sequence encodes CASSFGVPAGLGNQYF. Using reference TRBV7-9 and TRBJ2-5 for the parts outside the CDR3, the full variable domain is DTGVSQNPRHKITKRGQNVTFRCDPISEHNRLYWYRQTLGQGPEFLTYFQNEAQLEKSRLLSDRFSAERPKGSFSTLEIQRTEQGDSAMYLCASSFGVPAGLGNQYFGPGTRLLVL.

This clone has only a few counts. The chain recombines TRBV30 with TRBJ2-7; 7 bases are a match to TRBD2. Germline-derived CDR1 and CDR2 are GTSNPN and SVGIG (reference sequence). There are 12 residues in the CDR3. The trim removed 2 bases at V and 3 bases at J, leaving 1 base unmatched. The CDR3 here is CAWSLAGYEQYF. The CDR3 bases are TGTGCCTGGAGTTTAGCGGGCTACGAGCAGTACTTC.

V is TRBV7-2 and J is TRBJ2-5; TRBD2 might be the D (7 bases). From germline, CDR1 is SGHTA and CDR2 FQGNSA. The CDR3 contains 17 residues. The V and J ends lost 5 bases and 5 bases respectively, with 24 bases between them. CDR3 protein: CASSPNPRGWGGETQYF. The DNA for the CDR3 is TGTGCCAGCAGCCCGAACCCGAGGGGGTGGGGGGGTGAGACCCAGTACTTC.

V and J are TRBV2 and TRBJ2-2; 8 nucleotides match TRBD2. V shed 5 bases and J 3 bases; nucleotides not matched to a gene: 8. The CDR3 has 16 residues. In germline, CDR1 is SNHLY, CDR2 FYNNEI. The CDR3 reads CASSYSLAGHTGELFF. The CDR3 DNA reads as TGTGCCAGCAGTTACTCCCTAGCGGGCCACACCGGGGAGCTGTTTTTT.

This clone was observed a single time. J is TRBJ2-7 and V is TRBV19; TRBD1 or TRBD2 may be the D gene (5 bases each). The V end lost 7 bases, the J end lost 7 bases, and 23 bases lay between the germline ends. The V gene's germline CDR1 is LNHDA and CDR2 SQIVND (reference sequence). This CDR3 has 15 amino acids. The CDR3 nucleotides are TGTGCCAGTACCGACACCGGGTCTCGGGGCGGAGAGCAGTACTTC. Translated: CASTDTGSRGGEQYF. Variable domain in full (rest from reference TRBV19 and TRBJ2-7): DGGITQSPKYLFRKEGQNVTLSCEQNLNHDAMYWYRQDPGQGLRLIYYSQIVNDFQKGDIAEGYSVSREKKESFPLTVTSAQKNPTAFYLCASTDTGSRGGEQYFGPGTRLTVT.

The chain couples TRBV6-6 to TRBJ1-1; D gene ambiguous. Germline V gene data show CDR1 as MNHNY and CDR2 as SVGAGI (reference sequence). V dropped 0 bases and J dropped 6 bases, with 14 bases sitting between them. The CDR3 is 15 amino acids. As DNA, the CDR3 is TGTGCCAGCAGTTACTCCGGCCTCCGGGCATCTGAAGCTTTCTTT. Translating it yields CASSYSGLRASEAFF.

The gene calls are TRBV11-3 and TRBJ2-3; TRBD1 matches at 7 bases. The CDR3 length is 12 residues. Germline lookup yields CDR1 SGHNT and CDR2 YENEEA. Losses at the gene ends were 11 bases for V and 0 bases for J; bases not matched to a gene: 2. The CDR3 is CASRGSTDTQYF. The CDR3, as DNA: TGTGCCTCCAGGGGGAGCACAGATACGCAGTATTTT. The full variable domain, its missing parts supplied by reference TRBV11-3 and TRBJ2-3, is EAGVVQSPRYKIIEKKQPVAFWCNPISGHNTLYWYLQNLGQGPELLIRYENEEAVDDSQLPKDRFSAERLKGVDSTLKIQPAELGDSAVYLCASRGSTDTQYFGPGTRLTVL.

This rearrangement joins TRBV6-5 to TRBJ1-1; TRBD1 aligns across 7 bases. Looked up from germline, CDR1 is MNHEY and CDR2 is SVGAGI. This CDR3 has 16 amino acids. With 2 bases clipped from V and 5 bases from J, the junction kept 11 bases outside the gene matches. As DNA, the CDR3 is TGTGCCAGCAGTTACACCTCAAGGGGGCGTCGGACTGAAGCTTTCTTT. This gives the protein CASSYTSRGRRTEAFF.